Following are 19 T cell receptor beta chains from one sample sequenced in a study of cytomegalovirus exposure and HLA in healthy donors. PCR involved 60 Vbeta and 13 Jbeta primers. TCRdb's table, derived via immunoSEQ multiplex PCR, lists solely in-frame clones and lacks some. The repertoire holds about 140,000 clones, approximately 84% seen once, with about 1.4% in the top ten. The material sequenced was PBMCs. The receptors were gathered from a man between 25 and 39 years old in good health and CMV-seropositive.

The chain joins TRBV27 to TRBJ2-5; 7 positions agree with TRBD2. The last part of the DNA fits TRBJ2-7 better; the J call may be wrong. Germline V gene sequence: CDR1 MNHEY, CDR2 SMNVEV (reference sequence). This CDR3 is built from 15 residues. Here the CDR3 reads CASSLYGRTSYEQYF. The CDR3 bases are TGTGCCAGCAGTTTATACGGCAGGACTAGCTACGAGCAGTACTTC.

This chain links TRBV7-9 with TRBJ2-1; D remains unclear. CDR3 length: 16 residues. The germline V gene encodes CDR1 SEHNR and CDR2 FQNEAQ (reference sequence). V was trimmed by 4 bases and J by 0 bases, leaving 13 bases between them. The CDR3 DNA is TGTGCCAGCAGCTCAATACTCCCCCGCTCCTACAATGAGCAGTTCTTC. Translation gives CASSSILPRSYNEQFF.

The J gene is TRBJ1-1, the V gene TRBV6-6; TRBD1 is a possible D gene (5 bases). The CDR3 spans 13 residues. Trimming shortened V by 4 bases and J by 10 bases, and 16 bases separated the two germline ends. Germline V CDR1 and CDR2: MNHNY, SVGAGI (reference sequence). The CDR3 DNA is TGTGCCAGCAGTTCCCGGCTGGGGGGGACAGCTTTCTTT. Protein sequence: CASSSRLGGTAFF.

There are a few counts of this clone. At one of its ends the junction is not consistent with the germline gene, which may arise from a read error. V usage is TRBV7-2 and J usage is TRBJ1-2, with TRBD1 matching 9 bases. Germline V lookup: CDR1 SGHTA, CDR2 FQGNSA. The length of the CDR3 is 15 residues. CDR3 DNA sequence: TGTGCCAGCATCTTAAAGGGGACAGGGCAGAGGGGCTACACCTTC. Translated, it gives CASILKGTGQRGYTF.

The rearrangement uses TRBV27 and TRBJ2-5, with 13 bases aligning to TRBD2. CDR1 MNHEY and CDR2 SMNVEV come from the germline V gene (reference sequence). V gave up 5 bases and J gave up 5 bases; unmatched junction bases: 5. This CDR3 is built from 15 residues. CDR3 in amino acids: CASSLLAGGLETQYF. DNA for the CDR3: TGTGCCAGCAGTCTACTAGCGGGGGGGCTGGAGACCCAGTACTTC.

The chain couples TRBV30 to TRBJ1-5; 8 bases match TRBD1. This CDR3 contains 13 residues. Germline trimming cut 1 base from V and 5 bases from J; bases unmatched to any gene: 1. The germline V gene encodes CDR1 GTSNPN and CDR2 SVGIG (reference sequence). The CDR3 DNA reads TGTGCCTGGAGTGAACAGGGGGATCAGCCCCAGCATTTT. Translation: CAWSEQGDQPQHF. Combining the CDR3 with reference TRBV30 and TRBJ1-5 gives the whole variable domain SQTIHQWPATLVQPVGSPLSLECTVEGTSNPNLYWYRQAAGRGLQLLFYSVGIGQISSEVPQNLSASRPQDRQFILSSKKLLLSDSGFYLCAWSEQGDQPQHFGDGTRLSIL.

V is TRBV7-9 and J is TRBJ2-7; weak D call: TRBD2 (6 bases). The CDR3 is 16 residues long. The germline V gene encodes CDR1 SEHNR and CDR2 FQNEAQ (reference sequence). Trimming removed 3 bases from V and 2 bases from J, with 17 bases in between. The chain's CDR3 is CASSFYSGTGAYEQYF. The CDR3, as DNA: TGTGCCAGCAGCTTTTACTCCGGGACGGGAGCCTACGAGCAGTACTTC.

This chain uses TRBV21-1 with TRBJ2-4; the table's D call, TRBD2, has no DNA check behind it. TRBV21-1 counts as a pseudogene. This CDR3 is built from 15 residues. CDR3 region: CASFLRDCGGNIQYF. The CDR3 region has the DNA TGTGCCAGCTTTTTAAGGGACTGTGGGGGAAACATTCAGTACTTC.

The DNA for the CDR3 is TGTGCCAGCAGCCAAGAACAGGCGGGAGTGGGCGAGCAGTACTTC. It yields the protein CASSQEQAGVGEQYF. This chain connects TRBV5-4 to TRBJ2-7; 7 nucleotides align to TRBD2. In germline, CDR1 is SGHNT, CDR2 YYREEE (reference sequence). The CDR3 length is 15 residues. The trim removed 4 bases at V and 6 bases at J, leaving 13 bases unmatched.

The chain combines TRBV11-3 with TRBJ2-1, with 12 bases lining up with TRBD2. The V segment lost 6 bases and the J segment 6 bases; nucleotides outside the gene matches: 6. In germline, CDR1 is SGHNT, CDR2 YENEEA. This CDR3 has 15 amino acids. The CDR3 region is CASSRGLAGLNEQFF. The DNA for the CDR3 is TGTGCCAGCAGTCGCGGACTAGCGGGGCTCAATGAGCAGTTCTTC.

This rearrangement joins TRBV9 to TRBJ2-7; a possible D gene is TRBD1 (6 bases). V was cut by 4 bases and J by 6 bases, with 11 bases left in between. Per germline, CDR1 SGDLS and CDR2 YYNGEE. The CDR3 contains 12 residues. The CDR3, as DNA: TGTGCCAGCAGCCCCAGGGGTGCCGAGCAGTACTTC. Its translation is CASSPRGAEQYF.

The V and J genes are TRBV11-2 and TRBJ2-7, with 7 nucleotides matching TRBD1. The CDR3 totals 15 residues. With 5 bases clipped from V and 5 bases from J, the junction kept 12 bases outside the gene matches. Per the germline V gene, CDR1 is SGHAT and CDR2 is FQNNGV. This CDR3 reads CASSTATGQKDEQYF. CDR3 in DNA: TGTGCCAGCAGCACAGCTACGGGACAGAAGGACGAGCAGTACTTC. The complete variable domain, with remaining parts taken from reference TRBV11-2 and TRBJ2-7, reads EAGVAQSPRYKIIEKRQSVAFWCNPISGHATLYWYQQILGQGPKLLIQFQNNGVVDDSQLPKDRFSAERLKGVDSTLKIQPAKLEDSAVYLCASSTATGQKDEQYFGPGTRLTVT.

CDR3 sequence (DNA): TGTGCCAGCAGCTCCCCTGCGGGGGGTACTAGCACAGATACGCAGTATTTT. It codes for CASSSPAGGTSTDTQYF. This chain joins TRBV11-2 and TRBJ2-3; TRBD2 aligns across 8 bases. Germline V CDR1 and CDR2: SGHAT, FQNNGV. J lost 0 bases, V lost 4 bases, and 9 bases had no gene match. The CDR3 runs to 17 residues.

The J gene is TRBJ1-1, the V gene TRBV18, with a tentative D call TRBD1 (6 bases). Germline CDR1 reads KGHSH; CDR2 reads LQKENI. V lost 5 bases and J 4 bases, leaving 14 bases between the germline ends. The CDR3 extends over 14 amino acids. The CDR3 DNA is TGTGCCAGCTCAGCACAGGGAGTGGGCACTGAAGCTTTCTTT. Protein sequence: CASSAQGVGTEAFF.

This chain connects TRBV28 to TRBJ2-1, with 9 nucleotides matching TRBD1. With V trimmed by 4 bases and J by 6 bases, 4 bases remained unmatched. Germline V lookup: CDR1 MDHEN, CDR2 SYDVKM. This CDR3 region has 14 residues. This chain's CDR3 is CASSWDREGNEQFF. CDR3 bases: TGTGCCAGCAGTTGGGACAGGGAGGGCAATGAGCAGTTCTTC.

The rearrangement links TRBV9 to TRBJ2-1; D is perhaps TRBD2 (6 bases). Germline V lookup: CDR1 SGDLS, CDR2 YYNGEE. The length of the CDR3 is 16 residues. Trimming took 0 bases from V and 0 from J, leaving 10 bases between them. CDR3 sequence (DNA): TGTGCCAGCAGCGTAGCTGGGCGGGGCTCCTACAATGAGCAGTTCTTC. Encoded protein: CASSVAGRGSYNEQFF.

The rearrangement links TRBV4-1 to TRBJ2-2; TRBD2 might be the D (6 bases). The V gene lost 5 bases and the J gene lost 0 bases, with 16 bases spanning the gap. The CDR3 runs 17 residues. Per the germline V gene, CDR1 is MGHRA and CDR2 is YSYEKL. The CDR3 DNA is TGCGCCAGCAGCGGAGGGTTTAAGAGCTCGAACACCGGGGAGCTGTTTTTT. Protein: CASSGGFKSSNTGELFF.

CDR3 sequence (DNA): TGCGCCAGCAGCCAAGATCCGCGGGGGAGCACAGATACGCAGTATTTT. Translating it yields CASSQDPRGSTDTQYF. The rearrangement joins TRBV4-1 to TRBJ2-3; TRBD2 matches 7 bases. CDR3 size: 16 residues. V dropped 0 bases and J dropped 0; count of bases not matched to a gene: 3. The germline CDR1 and CDR2 sequences are MGHRA and YSYEKL.

This clone has only a few counts. V is TRBV7-2 and J is TRBJ1-1, with 12 bases identical to TRBD1. Looked up from germline, CDR1 is SGHTA and CDR2 is FQGNSA. V shed 4 bases, J shed 5 bases, and the junction held 5 bases outside the gene matches. The CDR3 totals 15 residues. CDR3 in amino acids: CASSSGQGAQTEAFF. In DNA form, the CDR3 reads TGTGCCAGCAGCTCGGGACAGGGGGCGCAAACTGAAGCTTTCTTT.